This entry lists 13 T cell receptor beta chains sequenced from one sample in a study of T cell repertoires in cytomegalovirus infection. TCRdb itself ran the reads through MiXCR, one entry per CDR3 protein. Of roughly 320,000 distinct CDR3 sequences detected, 9.6% appear once; the ten largest clones hold approximately 2.3%. The sample consisted of PBMCs. The source is a human donor in good health (CMV status not recorded). Some clones in this sample may be carry-over from other donors' samples.

About this clonotype: This may come from a read error, since a much larger clone is one base off. The gene calls are TRBV29-1 and TRBJ1-1, with D tentatively TRBD1 (5 bases). V was shortened by 1 base and J by 3 bases, with 18 bases between the two germline ends. Germline lookup yields CDR1 SQVTM and CDR2 ANQGSEA. The CDR3 loop spans 16 amino acids. The CDR3 DNA is TGCAGCGTTGAAGCCCGGTTGTTGGGGGGAGACACTGAAGCTTTCTTT. Protein sequence: CSVEARLLGGDTEAFF.

There are a few counts of this clonotype. V is TRBV12-3 or TRBV12-4 and J is TRBJ1-1; TRBD1 agrees at 9 bases. CDR3 length: 15 residues. After removal of 5 bases from V and 1 base from J, the junction contained 5 bases not matched to a gene. CDR3 bases: TGTGCCAGCAGTCGTCTGGACAGGGGGAACACTGAAGCTTTCTTT. Its translation is CASSRLDRGNTEAFF.

This clonotype was found many times. The chain joins TRBV2 to TRBJ1-5; TRBD1 matches 7 bases. With V trimmed by 6 bases and J by 7 bases, 6 bases remained unmatched. Germline V gene sequence: CDR1 SNHLY, CDR2 FYNNEI. CDR3 length: 13 residues. The CDR3: CASRQGWRQPQHF. CDR3 nucleotides: TGTGCCAGCAGACAGGGGTGGCGGCAGCCCCAGCATTTT.

The sample holds many counts of this clonotype. This sequence joins TRBV10-3 and TRBJ2-7; D is possibly TRBD1 (6 bases). CDR1 and CDR2 from the germline V gene are ENHRY and SYGVKD. Trimming left V 4 bases short and J 2 bases short, with 15 bases between. The length of the CDR3 is 15 residues. The CDR3 sequence is CAISGPTGVAYEQYF. The DNA for the CDR3 is TGTGCCATCAGTGGACCGACAGGAGTTGCCTACGAGCAGTACTTC.

This clonotype was counted at least ten times. This chain links TRBV6-2 or TRBV6-3 with TRBJ2-3, with TRBD1 matching over 9 bases. V dropped 7 bases and J dropped 3; count of bases not matched to a gene: 5. The CDR3 length is 14 residues. CDR1 is MNHEY, CDR2 SVGEGT, per germline. CDR3 nucleotides: TGTGCCAGCAAACAGGACAGGGGTACAGATACGCAGTATTTT. Amino acids: CASKQDRGTDTQYF.

In its sample, this clonotype was seen a few times. This sequence joins TRBV14 and TRBJ2-6; 7 bases map to TRBD2. Trimming at V came to 6 bases and at J to 4 bases, leaving 15 bases not matched to a gene. Germline-derived CDR1 and CDR2 are SGHDN and FVKESK. The CDR3 extends over 18 amino acids. The CDR3 region has the DNA TGTGCCAGCAGTCGAAACGGGGAGGGTTCGAGAGGGGCCAACGTCCTGACTTTC. Its translation: CASSRNGEGSRGANVLTF.

V gene TRBV5-1 combines with J gene TRBJ1-1; tentatively, D is TRBD1 (6 bases). Germline-derived CDR1 and CDR2 are SGHRS and YFSETQ. This CDR3 comprises 16 residues. V was clipped by 1 base and J by 1 base, with 14 bases between them. The CDR3 sequence is CASSLSPRGGNTEAFF. Here the CDR3 DNA reads TGCGCCAGCAGCTTGAGTCCCAGGGGAGGGAACACTGAAGCTTTCTTT.

This clonotype was detected many times. V gene TRBV5-6 combines with J gene TRBJ1-6; D is ambiguous. V was cut by 6 bases and J by 0 bases, with 13 bases left in between. This CDR3 spans 16 amino acids. The V gene's germline CDR1 is SGHDT and CDR2 YYEEEE. The chain's CDR3 is CASNRWRSSYNSPLHF. In nucleotides, the CDR3 is TGTGCCAGCAACCGGTGGAGAAGCTCCTATAATTCACCCCTCCACTTT.

This clonotype was detected only a few times. The V and J genes are TRBV7-2 and TRBJ1-2, with D perhaps matching TRBD1 (6 bases). The V gene's germline CDR1 is SGHTA and CDR2 FQGNSA. Deletions cut 2 bases from V and 4 bases from J, with 11 bases between. CDR3 size: 14 residues. Here the CDR3 reads CASSLRGLTYGYTF. Written as DNA, the CDR3 is TGTGCCAGCAGCTTACGGGGGCTTACCTATGGCTACACCTTC. The whole variable domain, filled in from reference TRBV7-2 and TRBJ1-2, reads GAGVSQSPSNKVTEKGKDVELRCDPISGHTALYWYRQSLGQGLEFLIYFQGNSAPDKSGLPSDRFSAERTGGSVSTLTIQRTQQEDSAVYLCASSLRGLTYGYTFGSGTRLTVV.

This clonotype was counted many times. V usage is TRBV6-6 and J usage is TRBJ2-3; 9 bases are a match to TRBD1. CDR3 length: 16 residues. Per germline, CDR1 MNHNY and CDR2 SVGAGI (reference sequence). Germline trimming cut 2 bases from V and 1 base from J; bases unmatched to any gene: 4. This chain's CDR3 is CASSYRDRVGTDTQYF. DNA for the CDR3: TGTGCCAGCAGTTACCGGGACAGGGTTGGCACAGATACGCAGTATTTT.

There are many counts of this clonotype. The chain links TRBV6-5 to TRBJ1-2, with a weak D call TRBD1 (5 bases). Trimming shortened V by 2 bases and J by 7 bases, and 14 bases separated the two germline ends. Germline loops: CDR1 MNHEY, CDR2 SVGAGI. This CDR3 is built from 14 residues. In DNA form, the CDR3 reads TGTGCCAGCAGTTACGGGGAGTCAGGGCTTGGCTACACCTTC. Translating gives CASSYGESGLGYTF.

This clonotype was picked up many times. V and J are TRBV11-2 and TRBJ1-6; no firm D call. The CDR3 totals 15 residues. Germline V gives CDR1 SGHAT, CDR2 FQNNGV. Trimming shortened V by 3 bases and J by 7 bases, and 13 bases separated the two germline ends. The CDR3 coding sequence is TGTGCCAGCAGCTTTGGCGAAGGGTGGAATTCACCCCTCCACTTT. It specifies CASSFGEGWNSPLHF. The full variable domain, with the rest looked up from reference TRBV11-2 and TRBJ1-6, is EAGVAQSPRYKIIEKRQSVAFWCNPISGHATLYWYQQILGQGPKLLIQFQNNGVVDDSQLPKDRFSAERLKGVDSTLKIQPAKLEDSAVYLCASSFGEGWNSPLHFGNGTRLTVT.

In this sample, this clonotype turned up many times. The V gene is TRBV7-9, the J gene TRBJ1-5, with a possible D match to TRBD1 (5 bases). The length of the CDR3 is 14 residues. The V and J ends lost 1 base and 7 bases respectively, with 11 bases between them. Germline V gene data show CDR1 as SEHNR and CDR2 as FQNEAQ (reference sequence). The CDR3: CASSLEGVGQPQHF. CDR3 sequence (DNA): TGTGCCAGCAGCTTAGAAGGGGTAGGGCAGCCCCAGCATTTT.